Shown below are 19 T cell receptor beta chains from a single sample sequenced in a study of PD-1 blockade in mismatch repair-deficient tumors. TCRdb keeps only in-frame clones here, not all; method: immunoSEQ multiplex PCR. The sample consists of tens of thousands of clones, roughly 80% of them appearing once. The material sequenced was peripheral blood, taken 12 weeks after starting pembrolizumab. The receptors were gathered from an adult with mismatch repair-deficient cancer.

The V gene is TRBV7-2, the J gene TRBJ2-5; 8 positions match TRBD1. The CDR3 runs 16 residues. V was pared by 3 bases and J by 7 bases, with 13 bases of the junction left unmatched. Germline values: CDR1 SGHTA, CDR2 FQGNSA. The CDR3 nucleotides read TGTGCCAGCAGCTTCCACGACTCAGGGGGCGCTGGGACCCAGTACTTC. This sequence encodes CASSFHDSGGAGTQYF.

V gene TRBV7-3 combines with J gene TRBJ2-5, with 7 bases that match TRBD1. V was clipped by 5 bases and J by 2 bases; unmatched bases: 17. The CDR3 is made up of 18 amino acids. Germline assignment: CDR1 SGHTA and CDR2 FQGTGA. The chain's CDR3 is CASSEKPPGQNIQETQYF. CDR3 in DNA: TGTGCCAGCAGCGAGAAGCCGCCGGGACAGAATATTCAAGAGACCCAGTACTTC. Full variable domain (outside the CDR3, taken from reference TRBV7-3 and TRBJ2-5): GAGVSQTPSNKVTEKGKYVELRCDPISGHTALYWYRQSLGQGPEFLIYFQGTGAADDSGLPNDRFFAVRPEGSVSTLKIQRTERGDSAVYLCASSEKPPGQNIQETQYFGPGTRLLVL.

V is TRBV6-6 and J is TRBJ2-1, with 11 positions matching TRBD2. Germline V lookup: CDR1 MNHNY, CDR2 SVGAGI (reference sequence). The CDR3 spans 14 residues. V gave up 2 bases and J gave up 8 bases; unmatched junction bases: 2. The CDR3 DNA reads as TGTGCCAGCAGTTACACTAGCGGGAGTCATGAGCAGTTCTTC. Its protein product is CASSYTSGSHEQFF.

The rearrangement links TRBV11-2 to TRBJ1-5; the match to TRBD1 covers 8 bases. The CDR3 contains 13 residues. J lost 5 bases, V lost 5 bases, and 2 bases had no gene match. From germline, CDR1 is SGHAT and CDR2 FQNNGV. The CDR3 DNA follows: TGTGCCAGCAGCCTGGACAGGGATCAGCCCCAGCATTTT. This translates into CASSLDRDQPQHF.

The chain links TRBV7-2 to TRBJ2-1, with D possibly called TRBD1 or TRBD2 (6 bases each). Germline V lookup: CDR1 SGHTA, CDR2 FQGNSA. Trimming removed 5 bases at V and 4 bases at J, with 18 bases between. This CDR3 region has 16 residues. CDR3 sequence: CASSLGQLGGYNEQFF. CDR3 DNA: TGTGCCAGCAGCCTTGGACAGCTTGGGGGGTACAATGAGCAGTTCTTC.

This chain links TRBV30 with TRBJ1-2, with 8 bases matching TRBD1. J gave up 6 bases and V 4 bases, and 4 bases lay outside the gene matches. Germline V gene data show CDR1 as GTSNPN and CDR2 as SVGIG (reference sequence). The CDR3 consists of 12 residues. In DNA form, the CDR3 reads TGTGCCTGGACAGGGGGCGGGGATGGCTACACCTTC. Translated: CAWTGGGDGYTF.

The chain combines TRBV19 with TRBJ2-3; D gene unclear. The V gene's germline CDR1 is LNHDA and CDR2 SQIVND (reference sequence). The CDR3 runs 13 residues. V lost 3 bases and J 6 bases, leaving 10 bases between the germline ends. CDR3 sequence (DNA): TGTGCCAGTAGTATCCCCAGCGCCGATACGCAGTATTTT. As protein: CASSIPSADTQYF.

The chain couples TRBV7-8 to TRBJ2-1; 7 positions agree with TRBD2. Germline V gene data show CDR1 as SGHVS and CDR2 as FQNEAQ. Trimming took 3 bases from V and 8 from J; bases not matched to a gene: 7. This CDR3 contains 14 residues. Written as DNA, the CDR3 is TGTGCCAGCAGCTTGCGGGAGTTTAATTATGAGCAGTTCTTC. This codes for CASSLREFNYEQFF.

In its sample, this clone was seen a few times. The chain is built from TRBV30 and TRBJ1-1; D may be TRBD1 (6 bases). Germline V gene data show CDR1 as GTSNPN and CDR2 as SVGIG (reference sequence). The CDR3 spans 18 residues. V lost 8 bases, J lost 0 bases, and 28 bases lay in between. Here the CDR3 reads CATKYYRKGGLMNTEAFF. CDR3 in DNA: TGTGCCACAAAATACTACAGGAAGGGGGGCCTGATGAACACTGAAGCTTTCTTT.

This rearrangement joins TRBV6-5 to TRBJ2-1; TRBD2 matches 13 bases. Germline V gene lookup returns CDR1 MNHEY and CDR2 SVGAGI. This CDR3 region has 15 residues. With 5 bases clipped from V and 9 bases from J, the junction kept 7 bases outside the gene matches. CDR3 DNA sequence: TGTGCCAGCAGTCCCGGGACTAGCGGGGCGGGTGAGCAGTTCTTC. It is translated as CASSPGTSGAGEQFF.

The chain recombines TRBV27 with TRBJ2-3; D is undetermined. With 4 bases removed from V and 0 bases from J, the gap between germline ends came to 5 bases. CDR1 and CDR2 from the germline V gene are MNHEY and SMNVEV (reference sequence). The CDR3 totals 13 residues. CDR3 protein: CASSYFSTDTQYF. Here the CDR3 DNA reads TGTGCCAGCAGTTACTTTAGCACAGATACGCAGTATTTT.

The CDR3 is CASSLWTGSDQPQHF. The CDR3 DNA reads as TGCGCCAGCAGCTTGTGGACAGGGAGTGATCAGCCCCAGCATTTT. The chain carries TRBV5-1 and TRBJ1-5; TRBD1 agrees at 8 bases. CDR3 length: 15 residues. In germline, CDR1 is SGHRS, CDR2 YFSETQ. Trimming at V came to 1 base and at J to 5 bases, leaving 5 bases not matched to a gene.

This clone came up a few times. This chain joins TRBV30 and TRBJ1-1; 7 nucleotides line up with TRBD1. The V gene's germline CDR1 is GTSNPN and CDR2 SVGIG (reference sequence). The CDR3 length is 12 residues. The junction had 1 base not matched to a gene; V was cut back by 5 bases and J by 1 base. The CDR3 spells CAWDRANTEAFF. The CDR3 DNA follows: TGTGCCTGGGACAGGGCGAACACTGAAGCTTTCTTT.

The J gene is TRBJ1-2, the V gene TRBV10-3; D is unclear. The germline V gene has CDR1 ENHRY and CDR2 SYGVKD. V lost 0 bases, J lost 0 bases, and 8 bases lay in between. This CDR3 contains 15 residues. For the CDR3, the DNA is TGTGCCATCAGTGAGTCCCGGGCAGCTAACTATGGCTACACCTTC. This codes for CAISESRAANYGYTF.

The J gene is TRBJ2-7, the V gene TRBV15; 11 positions match TRBD1. The CDR3 covers 14 residues. Germline V gene data show CDR1 as LNHNV and CDR2 as YYDKDF (reference sequence). V trimming: 7 bases; J trimming: 6 bases; junction bases outside the gene matches: 8. The CDR3 DNA reads as TGTGCCACCAATCCCGGGACAGGGGGAACCGAGCAGTACTTC. This gives the protein CATNPGTGGTEQYF.

The J gene is TRBJ1-5, the V gene TRBV7-3; D perhaps matches TRBD1 (5 bases). This CDR3 has 15 amino acids. V was cut by 7 bases and J by 6 bases, with 19 bases left in between. Germline CDR1 SGHTA, CDR2 FQGTGA. The CDR3 region is CASTPLAGIGQPQHF. CDR3 nucleotides: TGTGCCAGCACCCCCCTGGCAGGGATAGGTCAGCCCCAGCATTTT.

The genes are TRBV30 and TRBJ1-1; tentatively, D is TRBD1 (5 bases). The CDR3 extends over 15 amino acids. V lost 2 bases and J lost 3, with 16 bases in between. Germline lookup yields CDR1 GTSNPN and CDR2 SVGIG (reference sequence). The CDR3 reads CAWSPPGGSYTEAFF. CDR3 nucleotide sequence: TGTGCCTGGAGTCCCCCCGGGGGGTCGTACACTGAAGCTTTCTTT.

The chain employs TRBV7-2 and TRBJ2-1; D might be TRBD2 (6 bases). V lost 0 bases to trimming and J lost 2 bases, with 11 bases between them. CDR3 size: 16 residues. The germline gives CDR1 SGHTA, CDR2 FQGNSA. The CDR3 loop is CASSLAGGAAYNEQFF. The CDR3, as DNA: TGTGCCAGCAGCTTAGCGGGCGGGGCCGCCTACAATGAGCAGTTCTTC.

V and J are TRBV7-3 and TRBJ2-5; D may match TRBD1 or TRBD2 (6 bases each). The V end lost 5 bases, the J end lost 5 bases, and 18 bases lay between the germline ends. This CDR3 has 15 amino acids. Germline V gene data show CDR1 as SGHTA and CDR2 as FQGTGA. The DNA of the CDR3 is TGTGCCAGCAGCCGGGGGTCAGGGGTCGGGGAGACCCAGTACTTC. The encoded protein is CASSRGSGVGETQYF.